What follows are 29 T cell receptor beta chains derived from one specimen sequenced in a study of blood T cell repertoires in COVID-19. Sequenced by immunoSEQ multiplex PCR; TCRdb stores in-frame clones only, minus some. The sample contains roughly 160,000 clones, roughly 86% of which appear only once. The sequenced sample was peripheral blood. The receptors come from a woman of 80 years or more with COVID-19, enrolled during active disease.

The chain couples TRBV9 to TRBJ2-7, with 7 bases lining up with TRBD1. J was trimmed by 7 bases and V by 2 bases; bases with no gene match: 15. The CDR3 extends over 16 amino acids. Germline V gene data show CDR1 as SGDLS and CDR2 as YYNGEE. The CDR3 region is CASSVQRQGVVCEQYF. The CDR3 DNA sequence: TGTGCCAGCAGCGTCCAAAGACAGGGTGTGGTGTGTGAGCAGTACTTC.

The chain joins TRBV2 to TRBJ2-7; the D is unclear. V was pared by 0 bases and J by 6 bases, with 6 bases between. Germline V CDR1 and CDR2: SNHLY, FYNNEI. The length of the CDR3 is 12 residues. As DNA, the CDR3 is TGTGCCAGCAGTGAAGCGCCGAGCGAGCAGTACTTC. Translated: CASSEAPSEQYF.

J is TRBJ2-1 and V is TRBV7-2, with 8 bases lining up with TRBD2. Looked up from germline, CDR1 is SGHTA and CDR2 is FQGNSA. J lost 7 bases, V lost 4 bases, and 12 bases had no gene match. CDR3 length equals 16 residues. Written as DNA, the CDR3 is TGTGCCAGCAGCTCATGGGGCGGGAGGATAGGAAATGAGCAGTTCTTC. Its protein product is CASSSWGGRIGNEQFF.

This clone was found a few times. V gene TRBV6-5 combines with J gene TRBJ1-3, with TRBD1 identical over 7 bases. The CDR3 sequence is 13 residues long. V gave up 10 bases and J gave up 2 bases; unmatched junction bases: 5. Germline loops: CDR1 MNHEY, CDR2 SVGAGI. CDR3 region: CATTQGTGNTIYF. CDR3 DNA sequence: TGTGCCACGACACAGGGGACTGGAAACACCATATATTTT.

The chain carries TRBV4-1 and TRBJ1-2; 8 bases map to TRBD1. The CDR3 is made up of 16 amino acids. The ends lost 3 bases at V and 6 bases at J; junction bases unmatched: 12. CDR1 is MGHRA and CDR2 is YSYEKL in the germline V gene. CDR3 in amino acids: CASSHGYRQGNDGYTF. CDR3 bases: TGCGCCAGCAGCCACGGGTATCGACAGGGGAACGATGGCTACACCTTC.

The chain carries TRBV28 and TRBJ1-5; 8 positions match TRBD1. The CDR3 runs to 15 residues. V dropped 8 bases and J dropped 7; count of bases not matched to a gene: 13. CDR1 is MDHEN and CDR2 is SYDVKM in the germline V gene. Written as DNA, the CDR3 is TGTGCCAGCCTCCCACTCCAGGGGGCGAAACAGCCCCAGCATTTT. Translating gives CASLPLQGAKQPQHF.

The chain combines TRBV10-3 with TRBJ1-5; D possibly corresponds to TRBD1 (6 bases). The length of the CDR3 is 15 residues. CDR1 is ENHRY, CDR2 SYGVKD, per germline. Trimming pared 6 bases from V and 4 bases from J, leaving 16 bases between. The CDR3 bases are TGTGCCATCAGCCCAGGGGCCGAACCAAATCAGCCCCAGCATTTT. Translated, it gives CAISPGAEPNQPQHF.

This sequence joins TRBV28 and TRBJ2-3; possibly TRBD2 for D (5 bases). The V end lost 8 bases, the J end lost 3 bases, and 9 bases lay between the germline ends. The CDR3 is 12 residues long. The V gene's germline CDR1 is MDHEN and CDR2 SYDVKM. This CDR3 is CASGLDTDTQYF. CDR3 sequence (DNA): TGTGCCAGCGGACTGGATACAGATACGCAGTATTTT.

This chain links TRBV5-4 with TRBJ2-3, with D possibly TRBD2 on 5 matching bases. Germline CDR1 is SGHNT and CDR2 is YYREEE (reference sequence). This CDR3 spans 13 amino acids. V was trimmed by 10 bases and J by 2 bases, leaving 14 bases between them. The CDR3 is CAYPRGNTDTQYF. The CDR3 DNA reads as TGTGCCTACCCGAGAGGGAACACAGATACGCAGTATTTT. Full variable domain (rest looked up from reference TRBV5-4 and TRBJ2-3): ETGVTQSPTHLIKTRGQQVTLRCSSQSGHNTVSWYQQALGQGPQFIFQYYREEENGRGNFPPRFSGLQFPNYSSELNVNALELDDSALYLCAYPRGNTDTQYFGPGTRLTVL.

The count of this clone is one. V gene TRBV7-2 combines with J gene TRBJ2-7; TRBD2 agrees at 10 bases. Germline CDR1 reads SGHTA; CDR2 reads FQGNSA. V gave up 1 base and J gave up 1 base; unmatched junction bases: 4. CDR3 length: 16 amino acids. This CDR3 reads CASSLDLAGASYEQYF. DNA of the CDR3: TGTGCCAGCAGCTTAGATCTAGCGGGAGCGTCCTACGAGCAGTACTTC.

This clone was detected only a few times. The V call is TRBV7-2, the J call TRBJ1-1; D remains ambiguous. This CDR3 is 13 amino acids long. V was clipped by 4 bases and J by 1 base, with 7 bases between them. Germline V gene data show CDR1 as SGHTA and CDR2 as FQGNSA. The CDR3: CASSSQRNTEAFF. Written as DNA, the CDR3 is TGTGCCAGCAGCTCCCAGCGGAACACTGAAGCTTTCTTT.

The J gene is TRBJ1-5, the V gene TRBV11-2; TRBD1 agrees at 9 bases. In germline, CDR1 is SGHAT, CDR2 FQNNGV. This CDR3 has 14 residues. Trimming at V came to 6 bases and at J to 4 bases, leaving 4 bases not matched to a gene. The CDR3 region is CASSFGQGNQPQHF. The CDR3 DNA is TGTGCCAGCAGTTTCGGACAGGGGAATCAGCCCCAGCATTTT.

The CDR3 nucleotides are TGTGCCAGCAGTGCTCGGGACAGTATGAGTCAGCCCCAGCATTTT. As protein: CASSARDSMSQPQHF. The V call is TRBV27, the J call TRBJ1-5; TRBD1 aligns across 7 bases. V shed 5 bases and J 6 bases; nucleotides not matched to a gene: 10. The CDR3 is 15 residues long. From germline, CDR1 is MNHEY and CDR2 SMNVEV (reference sequence).

The V gene is TRBV7-9, the J gene TRBJ2-7; 8 nucleotides match TRBD1. J lost 3 bases, V lost 5 bases, and 12 bases had no gene match. This CDR3 is 16 amino acids long. In germline, CDR1 is SEHNR, CDR2 FQNEAQ (reference sequence). DNA of the CDR3: TGTGCCAGCAGCACTTCAGGGGGCGCGTTCTACTACGAGCAGTACTTC. Its protein is CASSTSGGAFYYEQYF. Together with reference TRBV7-9 and TRBJ2-7, the CDR3 gives the full variable domain: DTGVSQNPRHKITKRGQNVTFRCDPISEHNRLYWYRQTLGQGPEFLTYFQNEAQLEKSRLLSDRFSAERPKGSFSTLEIQRTEQGDSAMYLCASSTSGGAFYYEQYFGPGTRLTVT.

The CDR3, as DNA: TGTGCCAGCAGTTTCCAAACAGCCGGGGAATATAATTCACCCCTCCACTTT. This encodes CASSFQTAGEYNSPLHF. V is TRBV28 and J is TRBJ1-6; no definite D call. The CDR3 sequence is 17 residues long. Germline-derived CDR1 and CDR2 are MDHEN and SYDVKM. Trimming removed 3 bases at V and 4 bases at J, with 16 bases between.

This clone was seen only once. J is TRBJ2-6 and V is TRBV10-3; TRBD2 is a possible D gene (5 bases). Germline CDR1 reads ENHRY; CDR2 reads SYGVKD. Trimming stripped 6 bases from V and 2 bases from J, with 11 bases between. The CDR3 has 15 residues. CDR3 nucleotide sequence: TGTGCCATCAGGGGTGTCGGGACTGGGGCCAACGTCCTGACTTTC. As protein: CAIRGVGTGANVLTF.

This clone was seen more than once but under ten times. The V and J genes are TRBV12-3 or TRBV12-4 and TRBJ1-2; no reliable D call. Deletions cut 5 bases from V and 7 bases from J, with 11 bases between. The CDR3 is made up of 12 amino acids. The CDR3 is CASSPGSVGYTF. CDR3 nucleotides: TGTGCCAGCAGTCCGGGGTCTGTTGGCTACACCTTC.

The rearrangement uses TRBV10-3 and TRBJ2-2; 9 bases fit TRBD1. The junction had 11 bases not matched to a gene; V was cut back by 6 bases and J by 3 bases. The germline gives CDR1 ENHRY, CDR2 SYGVKD. The CDR3 has 17 amino acids. CDR3 region: CAIRDRGLQGDTGELFF. In nucleotides, the CDR3 is TGTGCCATCAGGGACAGGGGCCTCCAGGGGGACACCGGGGAGCTGTTTTTT.

The genes are TRBV5-4 and TRBJ2-7; a possible D gene is TRBD2 (6 bases). This CDR3 spans 15 amino acids. Per germline, CDR1 SGHNT and CDR2 YYREEE (reference sequence). Trimming pared 10 bases from V and 3 bases from J, leaving 23 bases between. For the CDR3, the DNA is TGTGCCTCTCCAAGGGTCGGGAGAGATCGCTACGAGCAGTACTTC. This encodes CASPRVGRDRYEQYF.

The chain uses TRBV11-2 and TRBJ2-4; D call uncertain. The CDR3 has 13 amino acids. Per germline, CDR1 SGHAT and CDR2 FQNNGV. Trimming removed 0 bases at V and 5 bases at J, with 5 bases between. The CDR3 protein is CASSLDRENIQYF. For the CDR3, the DNA is TGTGCCAGCAGCTTAGATCGGGAAAACATTCAGTACTTC.

This chain connects TRBV6-5 to TRBJ1-1, with TRBD1 matching over 7 bases. Unmatched junction bases numbered 6, after V lost 6 bases and J lost 8 bases. The germline V gene has CDR1 MNHEY and CDR2 SVGAGI. CDR3 size: 12 residues. DNA for the CDR3: TGTGCCAGCAGCCCGTCCAGGGGGGAAGCTTTCTTT. This gives the protein CASSPSRGEAFF.

The V and J genes are TRBV29-1 and TRBJ1-1, with 9 bases aligning to TRBD1. Germline V gene data show CDR1 as SQVTM and CDR2 as ANQGSEA. The CDR3 totals 13 residues. The J segment lost 0 bases and the V segment lost 6 bases, leaving 2 bases of the junction unmatched. DNA for the CDR3: TGCAGCGTGGACAGGGGCGTGAACACTGAAGCTTTCTTT. The encoded protein is CSVDRGVNTEAFF.

CDR3 sequence: CASRSRLVGTGELFF. In DNA, the CDR3 is TGTGCCAGCAGATCCCGACTAGTGGGGACCGGGGAGCTGTTTTTT. The V gene is TRBV28, the J gene TRBJ2-2; possible D gene TRBD2, 6 bases. The germline V gene has CDR1 MDHEN and CDR2 SYDVKM. Trimming removed 6 bases from V and 5 bases from J, with 16 bases in between. This CDR3 comprises 15 residues. The variable domain in full, with the rest retrieved from reference TRBV28 and TRBJ2-2, is DVKVTQSSRYLVKRTGEKVFLECVQDMDHENMFWYRQDPGLGLRLIYFSYDVKMKEKGDIPEGYSVSREKKERFSLILESASTNQTSMYLCASRSRLVGTGELFFGEGSRLTVL.

A note on this clone: A much more abundant neighbour one base away suggests this may be a read error. The same CDR3 can be traced to other DNA sequences in this sample. V gene TRBV12-3 or TRBV12-4 combines with J gene TRBJ2-7; 8 bases agree with TRBD2. Trimming removed 1 base from V and 6 bases from J; junction bases left unmatched: 2. The CDR3 is 13 amino acids. As DNA, the CDR3 is TGTGCCAGCAGTTTAGAACTAGCGGTCGAGCAGTACTTC. This translates into CASSLELAVEQYF.

This chain links TRBV7-3 with TRBJ2-7; D possibly corresponds to TRBD1 (5 bases). The CDR3 has 14 amino acids. Germline CDR1 and CDR2: SGHTA and FQGTGA. Trimming left V 2 bases short and J 0 bases short, with 8 bases between. Written as DNA, the CDR3 is TGTGCCAGCAGCTTAGACAGCTTCTCCTACGAGCAGTACTTC. Protein: CASSLDSFSYEQYF. Variable domain in full (rest from reference TRBV7-3 and TRBJ2-7): GAGVSQTPSNKVTEKGKYVELRCDPISGHTALYWYRQSLGQGPEFLIYFQGTGAADDSGLPNDRFFAVRPEGSVSTLKIQRTERGDSAVYLCASSLDSFSYEQYFGPGTRLTVT.

The rearrangement uses TRBV7-2 and TRBJ1-5; perhaps TRBD1 as D (5 bases). The CDR3 has 17 amino acids. V lost 5 bases, J lost 2 bases, and 19 bases lay in between. The V gene's germline CDR1 is SGHTA and CDR2 FQGNSA. DNA for the CDR3: TGTGCCAGCAGCCCCGCTTGGGGGGTTGATGGCAATCAGCCCCAGCATTTT. Protein: CASSPAWGVDGNQPQHF.

The table lists this clone with a count of one. This rearrangement joins TRBV5-1 to TRBJ1-2, with D unclear. Looked up from germline, CDR1 is SGHRS and CDR2 is YFSETQ. Deletions cut 3 bases from V and 6 bases from J, with 24 bases between. The CDR3 is 17 residues long. The CDR3 sequence: CASSSARPGVMVDGYTF. DNA for the CDR3: TGCGCCAGCAGCTCCGCCCGCCCAGGTGTCATGGTTGATGGCTACACCTTC.

The gene calls are TRBV5-1 and TRBJ2-7; 9 bases line up with TRBD1. With 4 bases clipped from V and 0 bases from J, the junction kept 5 bases outside the gene matches. The CDR3 is made up of 15 amino acids. Germline V gene data show CDR1 as SGHRS and CDR2 as YFSETQ. DNA of the CDR3: TGCGCCAGCAGCCGCGGGACAGGGAGCTCCTACGAGCAGTACTTC. Its protein product is CASSRGTGSSYEQYF.

The V gene is TRBV6-1, the J gene TRBJ1-2; TRBD1 agrees at 7 bases. Germline V gives CDR1 MNHNS, CDR2 SASEGT. Trimming at V came to 4 bases and at J to 8 bases, leaving 16 bases not matched to a gene. The CDR3 loop spans 16 amino acids. For the CDR3, the DNA is TGTGCCAGCAGTGCCCGGGACAGCATTCTTTTGGGAGGCTACACCTTC. Translating it yields CASSARDSILLGGYTF.